What follows are 12 T cell receptor beta chains derived from one specimen sequenced in a study of T-cell reconstitution after alpha-beta-depleted transplantation in children. Unique molecular identifiers were used to barcode this TCRbeta library. TCRdb ran MiXCR on the PCR reads and lists one entry per CDR3 protein. The table lists 360,000 or so distinct CDR3 sequences, 20% of them singletons, with around 4% in the top ten. The starting material was PBMCs from the stem cell graft donor, obtained from the stem cell graft. The receptors were gathered from a human donor who donated a stem cell graft to a child with acute myeloid leukemia.

This clonotype was observed a few times. The rearrangement uses TRBV20-1 and TRBJ2-3, with 12 nucleotides matching TRBD1. This CDR3 is 18 amino acids long. V lost 5 bases to trimming and J lost 1 base; unmatched junction nucleotides: 13. Per germline, CDR1 DFQATT and CDR2 SNEGSKA (reference sequence). This CDR3 reads CSAGPGTGGVFGTDTQYF. CDR3 nucleotide sequence: TGCAGTGCTGGGCCCGGGACAGGGGGCGTATTTGGCACAGATACGCAGTATTTT.

The V gene is TRBV6-6, the J gene TRBJ2-7; 7 bases match TRBD1. V trimming: 4 bases; J trimming: 10 bases; junction bases outside the gene matches: 10. Germline V gene sequence: CDR1 MNHNY, CDR2 SVGAGI (reference sequence). The CDR3 spans 13 residues. The CDR3 nucleotides read TGTGCCAGCAGTTCAGGGACAGACCCTGAACAGTACTTC. Its translation is CASSSGTDPEQYF.

The chain combines TRBV7-9 with TRBJ2-2, with D hard to call. CDR1 and CDR2 (germline): SEHNR, FQNEAQ (reference sequence). The CDR3 is 17 amino acids. V lost 4 bases and J 0 bases, leaving 15 bases between the germline ends. CDR3 nucleotide sequence: TGTGCCAGCAGCTGGGGTCGGACGGCTGCGAACACCGGGGAGCTGTTTTTT. This codes for CASSWGRTAANTGELFF.

This sequence joins TRBV7-9 and TRBJ2-3; D perhaps matches TRBD2 (6 bases). The CDR3 extends over 14 amino acids. In germline, CDR1 is SEHNR, CDR2 FQNEAQ (reference sequence). Trimming took 4 bases from V and 6 from J, leaving 14 bases between them. DNA for the CDR3: TGTGCCAGCAGCTCGGGAGTGGGGATCGATACGCAGTATTTT. As protein: CASSSGVGIDTQYF.

This clonotype was counted once. The chain employs TRBV19 and TRBJ1-5; possibly TRBD1 for D (6 bases). Per the germline V gene, CDR1 is LNHDA and CDR2 is SQIVND (reference sequence). V was clipped by 8 bases and J by 4 bases, with 15 bases between them. The CDR3 extends over 14 amino acids. The CDR3 DNA follows: TGTGCCAGTGGACGGGACACACATAATCAGCCCCAGCATTTT. Protein: CASGRDTHNQPQHF. Using reference TRBV19 and TRBJ1-5 for the parts outside the CDR3, the full variable domain is DGGITQSPKYLFRKEGQNVTLSCEQNLNHDAMYWYRQDPGQGLRLIYYSQIVNDFQKGDIAEGYSVSREKKESFPLTVTSAQKNPTAFYLCASGRDTHNQPQHFGDGTRLSIL.

Comments on this clonotype: It may be a read error: a sequence one base away is much more abundant. V is TRBV20-1 and J is TRBJ2-7; D is possibly TRBD2 (5 bases). This CDR3 is 14 amino acids long. The V and J ends lost 5 bases and 4 bases respectively, with 18 bases between them. Germline CDR1 DFQATT, CDR2 SNEGSKA (reference sequence). CDR3 DNA: TGCAGTGCTTACCGCCCGGGAAGCATATACGAGCAGTACTTC. This codes for CSAYRPGSIYEQYF.

This clonotype was detected a few times. The gene calls are TRBV7-6 and TRBJ2-7, with a tentative D call TRBD2 (6 bases). V was clipped by 5 bases and J by 6 bases, with 14 bases between them. Per the germline V gene, CDR1 is SGHVS and CDR2 is FNYEAQ. CDR3 length: 13 residues. The CDR3 region has the DNA TGTGCCAGCAGCCTCCAGGGAGGTGGCGAGCAGTACTTC. Protein sequence: CASSLQGGGEQYF.

The rearrangement joins TRBV2 to TRBJ2-3; D is perhaps TRBD1 (6 bases). Per the germline V gene, CDR1 is SNHLY and CDR2 is FYNNEI. Trimming cost V 4 bases and J 2 bases, with 13 bases left between them. The CDR3 has 15 residues. The CDR3 bases are TGTGCCAGCAGTGGGTACAGGGTCCACACAGATACGCAGTATTTT. The encoded protein is CASSGYRVHTDTQYF.

Many counts were recorded for this clonotype. This chain joins TRBV12-3 or TRBV12-4 and TRBJ2-2; unclear D gene. The length of the CDR3 is 12 residues. V was trimmed by 1 base and J by 9 bases, leaving 6 bases between them. In DNA form, the CDR3 reads TGTGCCAGCAGTTTAGATGGCTGGGAGCTGTTTTTT. Its protein is CASSLDGWELFF.

This clonotype has only a few counts. This chain uses TRBV24-1 with TRBJ2-1, with 9 bases identical to TRBD1. After removal of 4 bases from V and 9 bases from J, the junction contained 12 bases not matched to a gene. Germline-derived CDR1 and CDR2 are KGHDR and SFDVKD. The CDR3 is 16 amino acids. The CDR3 bases are TGTGCCACCAGTGAACGCGGACAGGGGACCCTCGCTGAGCAGTTCTTC. Translating it yields CATSERGQGTLAEQFF.

This rearrangement joins TRBV11-2 to TRBJ2-3; D is possibly TRBD2 (7 bases). This CDR3 has 17 amino acids. Germline loops: CDR1 SGHAT, CDR2 FQNNGV. Between the trimmed V and J ends, which lost 5 bases and 3 bases, there was a span of 21 bases. The DNA for the CDR3 is TGTGCCAGCAGCCCCCCGGGGGCGGGAGACCCAACAGATACGCAGTATTTT. It translates to CASSPPGAGDPTDTQYF. The full variable domain, in which reference TRBV11-2 and TRBJ2-3 provide the parts outside the CDR3, is EAGVAQSPRYKIIEKRQSVAFWCNPISGHATLYWYQQILGQGPKLLIQFQNNGVVDDSQLPKDRFSAERLKGVDSTLKIQPAKLEDSAVYLCASSPPGAGDPTDTQYFGPGTRLTVL.

As for this clonotype: Mismatch with germline at one junction end may stem from a read error. The chain carries TRBV29-1 and TRBJ2-3; a possible D gene is TRBD1 (6 bases). Germline CDR1 SQVTM, CDR2 ANQGSEA. The CDR3 extends over 13 amino acids. This chain's CDR3 is CSAEQGSTDTQYF. The CDR3 DNA sequence: TGCAGCGCTGAACAGGGAAGCACAGATACGCAGTATTTT.